The next 8 T cell receptor beta chains were all read from a single sample in a study of cytomegalovirus exposure and HLA in healthy donors. The study ran its PCR with 60 Vbeta and 13 Jbeta primers. TCRdb keeps only in-frame clones here, not all; method: immunoSEQ multiplex PCR. This table holds 120,000 to 150,000 clones, roughly 68% found once. Sequencing was done on a sample of PBMCs. The receptors stem from a man aged 60 to 75 in good health and CMV-seronegative.

The chain links TRBV5-1 to TRBJ2-7; 8 bases match TRBD1. CDR1 SGHRS and CDR2 YFSETQ come from the germline V gene. The CDR3 has 13 residues. With V trimmed by 4 bases and J by 7 bases, 7 bases remained unmatched. CDR3 sequence: CASSADRAREQYF. The CDR3 region has the DNA TGCGCCAGCAGCGCGGACAGGGCTCGGGAGCAGTACTTC.

The chain carries TRBV7-9 and TRBJ1-1, with D unresolved. Trimming took 0 bases from V and 0 from J, leaving 8 bases between them. Germline lookup yields CDR1 SEHNR and CDR2 FQNEAQ (reference sequence). This CDR3 comprises 15 residues. The CDR3 protein is CASSLAGGLNTEAFF. Written as DNA, the CDR3 is TGTGCCAGCAGCTTAGCCGGCGGTTTGAACACTGAAGCTTTCTTT.

The chain uses TRBV7-3 and TRBJ1-1; D remains ambiguous. V lost 1 base and J lost 7, with 10 bases in between. The germline V gene encodes CDR1 SGHTA and CDR2 FQGTGA. CDR3 size: 13 residues. CDR3 residues: CASSLNVRDEAFF. Written as DNA, the CDR3 is TGTGCCAGCAGCTTAAATGTTCGGGATGAAGCTTTCTTT.

CDR3 bases: TGCGCCAGCAGCTCACTGGGGACAGATGCTTATGGCTACACCTTC. Its protein is CASSSLGTDAYGYTF. This chain links TRBV5-1 with TRBJ1-2; 7 bases line up with TRBD1. V dropped 3 bases and J dropped 5; count of bases not matched to a gene: 10. This CDR3 is built from 15 residues. CDR1 and CDR2 from the germline V gene are SGHRS and YFSETQ.

The V and J genes are TRBV6-1 and TRBJ1-1; 7 bases agree with TRBD1. J lost 0 bases, V lost 7 bases, and 5 bases had no gene match. This CDR3 contains 14 residues. Germline V gene sequence: CDR1 MNHNS, CDR2 SASEGT. The CDR3 coding sequence is TGTGCCAGCACCCGGACAGGAGTGAACACTGAAGCTTTCTTT. Translation gives CASTRTGVNTEAFF.

The chain has TRBV5-1 and TRBJ2-7, with 10 nucleotides matching TRBD2. Germline lookup yields CDR1 SGHRS and CDR2 YFSETQ. Trimming cost V 2 bases and J 6 bases; bases outside gene matches: 5. The CDR3 extends over 14 amino acids. The CDR3 loop is CASSFRTSGSEQYF. In DNA, the CDR3 is TGCGCCAGCAGCTTCCGGACTAGCGGTTCCGAGCAGTACTTC.

This clone appeared once. The chain links TRBV10-3 to TRBJ2-1; 7 bases are a match to TRBD1. Trimming removed 10 bases from V and 6 bases from J; junction bases left unmatched: 12. This CDR3 contains 14 residues. Germline V lookup: CDR1 ENHRY, CDR2 SYGVKD. The CDR3 spells CATFPSGTVNEQFF. The CDR3 DNA sequence: TGTGCCACGTTCCCTTCCGGGACAGTCAATGAGCAGTTCTTC.

The sample holds one count of this clone. The rearrangement uses TRBV5-1 and TRBJ1-6, with 9 bases identical to TRBD1. Trimming at V came to 4 bases and at J to 5 bases, leaving 4 bases not matched to a gene. Germline V CDR1 and CDR2: SGHRS, YFSETQ. The CDR3 length is 15 residues. The CDR3 region is CASSVGQGDNSPLHF. Written as DNA, the CDR3 is TGCGCCAGCAGCGTGGGACAGGGAGATAATTCACCCCTCCACTTT.